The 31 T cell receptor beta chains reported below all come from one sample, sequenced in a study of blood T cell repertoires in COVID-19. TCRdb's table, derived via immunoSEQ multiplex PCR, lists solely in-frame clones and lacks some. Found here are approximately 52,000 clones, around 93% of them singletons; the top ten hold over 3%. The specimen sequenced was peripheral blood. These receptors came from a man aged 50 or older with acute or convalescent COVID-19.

The DNA of the CDR3 is TGCGCCAGCAGCCTCGACCTAGCGGCCCTGTACAATGAGCAGTTCTTC. It codes for CASSLDLAALYNEQFF. The chain has TRBV5-1 and TRBJ2-1; 7 nucleotides align to TRBD2. There are 16 residues in the CDR3. Germline V lookup: CDR1 SGHRS, CDR2 YFSETQ. J was trimmed by 4 bases and V by 4 bases; bases with no gene match: 11. Supplemented by reference TRBV5-1 and TRBJ2-1, the full variable domain reads KAGVTQTPRYLIKTRGQQVTLSCSPISGHRSVSWYQQTPGQGLQFLFEYFSETQRNKGNFPGRFSGRQFSNSRSEMNVSTLELGDSALYLCASSLDLAALYNEQFFGPGTRLTVL.

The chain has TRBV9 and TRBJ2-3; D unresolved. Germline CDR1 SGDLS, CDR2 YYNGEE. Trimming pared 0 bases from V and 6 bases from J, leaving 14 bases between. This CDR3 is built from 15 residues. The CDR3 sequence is CASSVGGSAADTQYF. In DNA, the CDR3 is TGTGCCAGCAGCGTAGGCGGCTCGGCGGCGGATACGCAGTATTTT.

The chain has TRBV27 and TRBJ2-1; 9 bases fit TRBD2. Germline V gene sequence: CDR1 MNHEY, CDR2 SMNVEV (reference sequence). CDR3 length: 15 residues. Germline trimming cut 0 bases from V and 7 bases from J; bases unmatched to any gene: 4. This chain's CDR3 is CASSLSALAGNEQFF. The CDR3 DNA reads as TGTGCCAGCAGTTTATCGGCCCTAGCGGGGAATGAGCAGTTCTTC.

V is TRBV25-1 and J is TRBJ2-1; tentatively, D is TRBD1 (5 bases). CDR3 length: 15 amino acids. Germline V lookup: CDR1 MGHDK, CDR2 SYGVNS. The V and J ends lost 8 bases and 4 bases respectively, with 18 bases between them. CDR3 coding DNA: TGTGCCAGCTCCTACCCAGGGTTCGAATACAATGAGCAGTTCTTC. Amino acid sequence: CASSYPGFEYNEQFF.

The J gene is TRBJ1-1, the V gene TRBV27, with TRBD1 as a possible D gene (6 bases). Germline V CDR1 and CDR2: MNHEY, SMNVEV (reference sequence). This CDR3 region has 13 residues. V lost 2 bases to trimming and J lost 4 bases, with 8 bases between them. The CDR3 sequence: CASSLRGFTEAFF. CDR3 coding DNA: TGTGCCAGCAGTTTAAGGGGGTTCACTGAAGCTTTCTTT.

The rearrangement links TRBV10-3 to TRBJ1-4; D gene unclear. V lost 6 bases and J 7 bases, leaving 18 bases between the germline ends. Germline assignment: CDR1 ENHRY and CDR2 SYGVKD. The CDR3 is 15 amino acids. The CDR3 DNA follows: TGTGCCATCAGCCCCGGTAGAGGAAAGGTTGAAAAACTGTTTTTT. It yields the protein CAISPGRGKVEKLFF.

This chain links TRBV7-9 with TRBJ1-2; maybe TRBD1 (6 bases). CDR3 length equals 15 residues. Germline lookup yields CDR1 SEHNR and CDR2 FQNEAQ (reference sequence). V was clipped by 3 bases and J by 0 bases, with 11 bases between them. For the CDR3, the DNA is TGTGCCAGCAGCTTGGACAGTACAGCTAACTATGGCTACACCTTC. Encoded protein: CASSLDSTANYGYTF. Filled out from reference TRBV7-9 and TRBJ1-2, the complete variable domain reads DTGVSQNPRHKITKRGQNVTFRCDPISEHNRLYWYRQTLGQGPEFLTYFQNEAQLEKSRLLSDRFSAERPKGSFSTLEIQRTEQGDSAMYLCASSLDSTANYGYTFGSGTRLTVV.

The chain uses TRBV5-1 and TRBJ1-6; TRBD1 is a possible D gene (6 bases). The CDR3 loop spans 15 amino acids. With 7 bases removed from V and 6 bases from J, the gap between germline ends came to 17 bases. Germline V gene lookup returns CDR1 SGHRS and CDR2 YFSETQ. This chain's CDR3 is CASSETGNGNSPLHF. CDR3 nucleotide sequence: TGCGCCAGCTCCGAAACAGGGAATGGTAATTCACCCCTCCACTTT.

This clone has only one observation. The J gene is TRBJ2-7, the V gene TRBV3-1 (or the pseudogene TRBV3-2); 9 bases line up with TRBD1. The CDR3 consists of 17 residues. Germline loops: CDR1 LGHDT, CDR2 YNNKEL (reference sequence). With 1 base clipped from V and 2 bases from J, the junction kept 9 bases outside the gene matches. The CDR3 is CASSQGEGTGITYEQYF. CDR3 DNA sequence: TGTGCCAGCAGCCAAGGAGAAGGGACAGGGATCACCTACGAGCAGTACTTC.

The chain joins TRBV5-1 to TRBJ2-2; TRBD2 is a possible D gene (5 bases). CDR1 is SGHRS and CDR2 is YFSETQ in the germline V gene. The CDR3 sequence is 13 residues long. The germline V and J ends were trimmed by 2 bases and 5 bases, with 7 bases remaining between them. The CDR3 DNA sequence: TGCGCCAGCAGCTTTTCGGGGACCGGGGAGCTGTTTTTT. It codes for CASSFSGTGELFF.

CDR3 sequence reads: CASSHSGVRNYGYTF. The CDR3 coding sequence is TGTGCCAGCAGCCATAGCGGGGTACGGAACTATGGCTACACCTTC. The chain couples TRBV3-1 (or the pseudogene TRBV3-2) to TRBJ1-2; D uncertain. The CDR3 extends over 15 amino acids. CDR1 is LGHDT and CDR2 is YNNKEL in the germline V gene (reference sequence). The V and J ends lost 3 bases and 2 bases respectively, with 13 bases between them.

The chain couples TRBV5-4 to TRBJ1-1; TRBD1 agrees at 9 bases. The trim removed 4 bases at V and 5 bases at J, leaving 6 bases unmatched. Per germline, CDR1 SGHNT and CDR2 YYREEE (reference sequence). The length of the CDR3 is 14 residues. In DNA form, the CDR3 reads TGTGCCAGCAGCAGGGACAGGGTTTTGACTGAAGCTTTCTTT. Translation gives CASSRDRVLTEAFF.

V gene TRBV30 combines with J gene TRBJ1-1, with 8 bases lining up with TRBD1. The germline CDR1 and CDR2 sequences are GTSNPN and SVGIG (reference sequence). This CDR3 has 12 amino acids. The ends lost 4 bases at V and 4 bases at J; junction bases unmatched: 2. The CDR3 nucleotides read TGTGCCTGGACCAGGGGGCCCACTGAAGCTTTCTTT. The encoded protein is CAWTRGPTEAFF.

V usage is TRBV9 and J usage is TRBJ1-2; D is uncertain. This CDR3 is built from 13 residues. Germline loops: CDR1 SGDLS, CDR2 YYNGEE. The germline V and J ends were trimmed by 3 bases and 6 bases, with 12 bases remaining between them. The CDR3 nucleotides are TGTGCCAGCAGCGGAAGGACCGGGAATGGCTACACCTTC. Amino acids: CASSGRTGNGYTF.

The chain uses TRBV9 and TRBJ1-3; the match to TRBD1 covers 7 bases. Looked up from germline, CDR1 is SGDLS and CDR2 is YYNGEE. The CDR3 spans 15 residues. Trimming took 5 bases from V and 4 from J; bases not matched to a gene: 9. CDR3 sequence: CASSDTGAAGNTIYF. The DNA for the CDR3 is TGTGCCAGCAGTGATACAGGGGCGGCGGGAAACACCATATATTTT.

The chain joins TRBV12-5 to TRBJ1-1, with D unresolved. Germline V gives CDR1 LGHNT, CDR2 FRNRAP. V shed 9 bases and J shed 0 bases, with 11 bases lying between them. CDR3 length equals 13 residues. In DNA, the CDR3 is TGTGCTAGCCAGGCGCAAGTGAACACTGAAGCTTTCTTT. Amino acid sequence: CASQAQVNTEAFF.

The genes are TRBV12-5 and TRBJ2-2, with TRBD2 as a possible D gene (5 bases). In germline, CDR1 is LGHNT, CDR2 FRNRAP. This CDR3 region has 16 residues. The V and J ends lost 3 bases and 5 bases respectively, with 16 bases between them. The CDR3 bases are TGTGCTAGTGGTTTTTGGAGCGCCTGGAGGACCGGGGAGCTGTTTTTT. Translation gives CASGFWSAWRTGELFF.

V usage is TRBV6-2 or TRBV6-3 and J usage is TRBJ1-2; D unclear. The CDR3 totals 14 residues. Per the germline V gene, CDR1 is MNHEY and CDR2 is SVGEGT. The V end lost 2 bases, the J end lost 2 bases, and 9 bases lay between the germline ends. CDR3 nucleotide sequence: TGTGCCAGCAGTTACGGGAGGGCCAACTATGGCTACACCTTC. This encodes CASSYGRANYGYTF.

The CDR3 loop is CAIGTSGGREQFF. CDR3 nucleotide sequence: TGTGCCATCGGGACTAGCGGGGGACGGGAGCAGTTCTTC. J is TRBJ2-1 and V is TRBV6-6; 14 positions agree with TRBD2. The CDR3 runs to 13 residues. In germline, CDR1 is MNHNY, CDR2 SVGAGI (reference sequence). Trimming removed 10 bases from V and 10 bases from J; junction bases left unmatched: 6.

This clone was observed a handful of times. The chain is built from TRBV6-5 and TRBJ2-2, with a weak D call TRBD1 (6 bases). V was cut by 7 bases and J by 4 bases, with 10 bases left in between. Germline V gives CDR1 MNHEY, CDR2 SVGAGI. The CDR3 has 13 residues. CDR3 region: CASNGQPTGELFF. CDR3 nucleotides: TGTGCCAGCAACGGACAGCCCACCGGGGAGCTGTTTTTT.

The CDR3 region is CAWSFEQETQYF. The CDR3 DNA reads TGTGCCTGGAGTTTTGAGCAAGAGACCCAGTACTTC. The chain joins TRBV30 to TRBJ2-5; D gene unclear. Germline loops: CDR1 GTSNPN, CDR2 SVGIG (reference sequence). Trimming took off 2 bases at V and 2 bases at J, with 6 bases between the two ends. The CDR3 covers 12 residues.

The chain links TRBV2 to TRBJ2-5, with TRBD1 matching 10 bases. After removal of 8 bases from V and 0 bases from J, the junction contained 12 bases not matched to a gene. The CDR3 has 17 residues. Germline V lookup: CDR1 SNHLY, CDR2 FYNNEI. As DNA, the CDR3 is TGTGCCAGCGTCAGACGAAGGGGACAGGGGAACCAAGAGACCCAGTACTTC. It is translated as CASVRRRGQGNQETQYF.

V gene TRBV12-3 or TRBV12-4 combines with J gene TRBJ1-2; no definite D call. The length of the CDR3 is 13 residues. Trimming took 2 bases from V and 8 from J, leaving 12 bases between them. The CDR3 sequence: CASSLLASSGYTF. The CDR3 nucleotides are TGTGCCAGCAGTTTATTAGCGTCTTCGGGCTACACCTTC.

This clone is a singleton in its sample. This CDR3 is CASSLDIWNTEAFF. The CDR3 DNA is TGTGCCAGCAGCTTGGACATTTGGAACACTGAAGCTTTCTTT. The genes are TRBV5-4 and TRBJ1-1; no reliable D call. The CDR3 has 14 amino acids. Trimming took off 0 bases at V and 1 base at J, with 7 bases between the two ends. The germline gives CDR1 SGHNT, CDR2 YYREEE (reference sequence).

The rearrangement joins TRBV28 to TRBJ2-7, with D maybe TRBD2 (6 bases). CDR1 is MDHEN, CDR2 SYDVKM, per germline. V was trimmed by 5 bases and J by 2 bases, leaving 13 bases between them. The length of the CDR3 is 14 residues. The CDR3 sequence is CASSPGTYTYEQYF. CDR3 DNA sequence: TGTGCCAGCAGTCCCGGGACTTATACCTACGAGCAGTACTTC.

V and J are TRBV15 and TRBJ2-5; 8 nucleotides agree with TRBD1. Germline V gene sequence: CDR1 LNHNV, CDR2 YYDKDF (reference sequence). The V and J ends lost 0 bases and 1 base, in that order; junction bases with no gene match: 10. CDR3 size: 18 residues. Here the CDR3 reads CATSRDPTGTGLQETQYF. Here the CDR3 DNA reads TGTGCCACCAGCAGAGACCCGACCGGGACAGGACTCCAAGAGACCCAGTACTTC.

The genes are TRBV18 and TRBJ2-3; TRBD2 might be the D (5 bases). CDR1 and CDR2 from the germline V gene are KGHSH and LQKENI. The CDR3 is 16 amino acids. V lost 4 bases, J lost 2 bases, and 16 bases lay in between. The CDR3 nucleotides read TGTGCCAGCTCACGATTGCCTCGGGGATTCACAGATACGCAGTATTTT. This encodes CASSRLPRGFTDTQYF. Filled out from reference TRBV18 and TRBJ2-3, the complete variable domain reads NAGVMQNPRHLVRRRGQEARLRCSPMKGHSHVYWYRQLPEEGLKFMVYLQKENIIDESGMPKERFSAEFPKEGPSILRIQQVVRGDSAAYFCASSRLPRGFTDTQYFGPGTRLTVL.

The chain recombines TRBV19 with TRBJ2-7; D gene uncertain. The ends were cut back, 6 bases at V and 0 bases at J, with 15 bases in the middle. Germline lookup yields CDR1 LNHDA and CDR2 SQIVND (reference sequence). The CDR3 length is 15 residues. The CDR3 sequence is CASSTQAISSYEQYF. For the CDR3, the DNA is TGTGCCAGTAGCACGCAGGCAATTAGCTCCTACGAGCAGTACTTC. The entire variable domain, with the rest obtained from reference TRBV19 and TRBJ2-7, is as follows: DGGITQSPKYLFRKEGQNVTLSCEQNLNHDAMYWYRQDPGQGLRLIYYSQIVNDFQKGDIAEGYSVSREKKESFPLTVTSAQKNPTAFYLCASSTQAISSYEQYFGPGTRLTVT.

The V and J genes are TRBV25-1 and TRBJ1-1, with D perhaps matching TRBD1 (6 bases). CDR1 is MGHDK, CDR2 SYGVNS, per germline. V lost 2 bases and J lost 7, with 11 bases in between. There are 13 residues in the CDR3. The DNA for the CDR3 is TGTGCCAGCAGTGAACCAGGACAGAGTGAAGCTTTCTTT. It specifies CASSEPGQSEAFF.

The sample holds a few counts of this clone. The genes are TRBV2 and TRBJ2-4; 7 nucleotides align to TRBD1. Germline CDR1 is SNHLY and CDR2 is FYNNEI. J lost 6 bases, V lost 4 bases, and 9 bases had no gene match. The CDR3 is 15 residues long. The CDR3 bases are TGTGCCAGCAGTGTAGACAGGGTGACGGTAAACATTCAGTACTTC. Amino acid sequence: CASSVDRVTVNIQYF. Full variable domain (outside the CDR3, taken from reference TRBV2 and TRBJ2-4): EPEVTQTPSHQVTQMGQEVILRCVPISNHLYFYWYRQILGQKVEFLVSFYNNEISEKSEIFDDQFSVERPDGSNFTLKIRSTKLEDSAMYFCASSVDRVTVNIQYFGAGTRLSVL.

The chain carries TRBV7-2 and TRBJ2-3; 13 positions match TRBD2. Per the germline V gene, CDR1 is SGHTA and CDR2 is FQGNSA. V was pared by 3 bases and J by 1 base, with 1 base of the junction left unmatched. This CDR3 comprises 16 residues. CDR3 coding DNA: TGTGCCAGCAGCTTTGGGACTAGCGGGGGCACAGATACGCAGTATTTT. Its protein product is CASSFGTSGGTDTQYF.